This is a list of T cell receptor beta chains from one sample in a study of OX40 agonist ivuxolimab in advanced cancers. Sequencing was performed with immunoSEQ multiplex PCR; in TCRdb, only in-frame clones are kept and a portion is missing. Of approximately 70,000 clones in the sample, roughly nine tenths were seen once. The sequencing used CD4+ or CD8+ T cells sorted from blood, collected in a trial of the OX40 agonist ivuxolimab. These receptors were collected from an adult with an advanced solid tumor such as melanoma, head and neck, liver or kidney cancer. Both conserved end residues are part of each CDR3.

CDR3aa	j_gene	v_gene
CASSTGRGLYEQYF	TRBJ2-7	TRBV28
CASSLDHGYTF	TRBJ1-2	TRBV11-2
CASSPPGPPDYGYTF	TRBJ1-2	TRBV5-1
CASSPPFNSPLHF	TRBJ1-6	TRBV28
CASSIMMGGWSDTQYF	TRBJ2-3	TRBV5-4
CASSFGSGRGQETQYF	TRBJ2-5	TRBV7-2
CASSQDLLLGGSNEQYF	TRBJ2-7	TRBV4-3
CASSIVLAGGGSYNEQFF	TRBJ2-1	TRBV19
CASSLGTSGSGEQFF	TRBJ2-1	TRBV7-9
CASSLPGQGIGEQYF	TRBJ2-7	TRBV4-1
CASSFGDRRSDEQFF	TRBJ2-1	TRBV5-1